This T cell receptor (beta chain) was captured by sequencing in a study of T cell repertoires in cytomegalovirus infection. In the study overall: It was the public TCR beta signatures that indicated both CMV infection and matching HLA type. Findings of the study overall: Predominance within the ex vivo response was attributable to HLA-C-restricted CMV-specific TCR beta clonotypes.

TCRdb fed the reads into MiXCR, producing one record per CDR3 protein. This sample has around 740,000 distinct CDR3 sequences; less than 40% occur once, and the top ten carry 2.8%. Worth noting for this clonotype: What it binds is unknown.

V was pared by 2 bases and J by 4 bases, with 11 bases between. Per the germline V gene, CDR1 is MDHEN and CDR2 is SYDVKM. There are 14 residues in the CDR3. This receptor was taken from a human donor in good health (CMV status not recorded). Some clones in this sample may be carry-over from other donors' samples. The genes are TRBV28 and TRBJ1-2; D is unclear. Sequencing was done on a sample of PBMCs. CDR3 loop: CASSLTGEVYGYTF. For the CDR3, the DNA is TGTGCCAGCAGTTTAACCGGGGAGGTCTATGGCTACACCTTC.